The 10 T cell receptor beta chains presented below share a single source sample, sequenced in a study of human CD8 memory T cell subsets. UMI-labeled 5' RACE produced the TCR beta libraries. TCRdb reanalyzed the 5' RACE reads and collapses them to one entry per CDR3 protein, without DNA. The table counts approximately 3,700 distinct CDR3 sequences; approximately 31% lies in the top ten. Source material: CD8+ effector memory T cells (TEM) sorted from PBMCs. Subset specified: effector memory CD8 T cells, CCR7- CD45RO+ CD95+. The receptors shown here come from a human donor in good health.

V gene TRBV27 combines with J gene TRBJ2-7; TCRdb proposes TRBD2, but this gene call is untestable without DNA. Germline CDR1 MNHEY, CDR2 SMNVEV (reference sequence). The CDR3 runs 13 residues. The CDR3 is CASSLTRVYEQYF.

The rearrangement links TRBV20-1 to TRBJ2-1; TCRdb's D call, TRBD1, is unchecked because there is no DNA. The germline V gene has CDR1 DFQATT and CDR2 SNEGSKA (reference sequence). This CDR3 has 14 residues. The chain's CDR3 is CSARGGADYNEQFF.

The chain joins TRBV5-6 to TRBJ2-1; TCRdb proposes TRBD2, but this gene call is untestable without DNA. The CDR3 contains 15 residues. The germline gives CDR1 SGHDT, CDR2 YYEEEE. The CDR3 sequence: CASSIAGGYYGEQFF. The complete variable domain, with remaining parts taken from reference TRBV5-6 and TRBJ2-1, reads DAGVTQSPTHLIKTRGQQVTLRCSPKSGHDTVSWYQQALGQGPQFIFQYYEEEERQRGNFPDRFSGHQFPNYSSELNVNALLLGDSALYLCASSIAGGYYGEQFFGPGTRLTVL.

The rearrangement links TRBV5-6 to TRBJ2-3; TCRdb designates TRBD2, a call that cannot be tested without DNA. The CDR3 covers 16 residues. Germline V gene data show CDR1 as SGHDT and CDR2 as YYEEEE. The CDR3 here is CASSPLVTRNTDTQYF. Together with reference TRBV5-6 and TRBJ2-3, the CDR3 gives the full variable domain: DAGVTQSPTHLIKTRGQQVTLRCSPKSGHDTVSWYQQALGQGPQFIFQYYEEEERQRGNFPDRFSGHQFPNYSSELNVNALLLGDSALYLCASSPLVTRNTDTQYFGPGTRLTVL.

The V call is TRBV20-1, the J call TRBJ2-1; TCRdb calls TRBD2, which cannot be checked without DNA. The germline V gene encodes CDR1 DFQATT and CDR2 SNEGSKA (reference sequence). The CDR3 is 15 amino acids. The CDR3 is CSASLEASGSNEQFF.

The chain joins TRBV15 to TRBJ2-3; TCRdb gives TRBD1 as the D gene, but with no DNA this cannot be confirmed. Per the germline V gene, CDR1 is LNHNV and CDR2 is YYDKDF (reference sequence). This CDR3 contains 16 residues. CDR3 residues: CATSRPGTPGSYTQYF. Combining the CDR3 with reference TRBV15 and TRBJ2-3 gives the whole variable domain DAMVIQNPRYQVTQFGKPVTLSCSQTLNHNVMYWYQQKSSQAPKLLFHYYDKDFNNEADTPDNFQSRRPNTSFCFLDIRSPGLGDTAMYLCATSRPGTPGSYTQYFGPGTRLTVL.

This clonotype counts as medium-sized by frequency. The chain joins TRBV5-1 to TRBJ2-1. CDR3 length: 12 residues. Germline V gene data show CDR1 as SGHRS and CDR2 as YFSETQ. The CDR3 loop is CASSLQGYEQFF. The complete variable domain, with remaining parts taken from reference TRBV5-1 and TRBJ2-1, reads KAGVTQTPRYLIKTRGQQVTLSCSPISGHRSVSWYQQTPGQGLQFLFEYFSETQRNKGNFPGRFSGRQFSNSRSEMNVSTLELGDSALYLCASSLQGYEQFFGPGTRLTVL.

J is TRBJ2-7 and V is TRBV28; the D call from TCRdb, TRBD2, cannot be confirmed without DNA. CDR1 is MDHEN, CDR2 SYDVKM, per germline. This CDR3 has 13 residues. CDR3 in amino acids: CASSLAGTYEQYF.

The V gene is TRBV29-1, the J gene TRBJ2-1; the TCRdb D gene call, TRBD1, has no DNA to confirm it. Germline CDR1 is SQVTM and CDR2 is ANQGSEA. The CDR3 length is 13 residues. Here the CDR3 reads CSVDRDNYNEQFF.

This clonotype is medium-sized by frequency. The chain is built from TRBV10-3 and TRBJ2-1; checking the TCRdb D call of TRBD2 is not possible without DNA. The CDR3 consists of 12 residues. Germline CDR1 and CDR2: ENHRY and SYGVKD. This chain's CDR3 is CAIGPSYNEQFF.